This TCR beta chain emerged from a study of T cell repertoires in cytomegalovirus infection. Overall study context: Signatures in public TCR beta sequences pointed to both CMV infection and matching HLA type.

The CDR3 has 13 residues. Per germline, CDR1 SGDLS and CDR2 YYNGEE. V was pared by 5 bases and J by 1 base, with 7 bases between. TCRdb independently ran MiXCR on the reads; one entry per CDR3 protein. The sample gives around 710,000 distinct CDR3 sequences, roughly 28% of which show up once; around 13% is in the top ten. This clonotype has a handful of counts. The antigen remains undetermined. This receptor was obtained from a human donor in good health (CMV status not recorded). Some clones in this sample may be carry-over from other donors' samples. The J gene is TRBJ1-3, the V gene TRBV9; D is undetermined. The sequences come from cultured CD8+ T cells from PBMCs, collected from culture after CMV antigen stimulation. The CDR3 loop is CASRPESGNTIYF. The CDR3 nucleotides are TGTGCCAGCAGACCGGAATCTGGAAACACCATATATTTT.